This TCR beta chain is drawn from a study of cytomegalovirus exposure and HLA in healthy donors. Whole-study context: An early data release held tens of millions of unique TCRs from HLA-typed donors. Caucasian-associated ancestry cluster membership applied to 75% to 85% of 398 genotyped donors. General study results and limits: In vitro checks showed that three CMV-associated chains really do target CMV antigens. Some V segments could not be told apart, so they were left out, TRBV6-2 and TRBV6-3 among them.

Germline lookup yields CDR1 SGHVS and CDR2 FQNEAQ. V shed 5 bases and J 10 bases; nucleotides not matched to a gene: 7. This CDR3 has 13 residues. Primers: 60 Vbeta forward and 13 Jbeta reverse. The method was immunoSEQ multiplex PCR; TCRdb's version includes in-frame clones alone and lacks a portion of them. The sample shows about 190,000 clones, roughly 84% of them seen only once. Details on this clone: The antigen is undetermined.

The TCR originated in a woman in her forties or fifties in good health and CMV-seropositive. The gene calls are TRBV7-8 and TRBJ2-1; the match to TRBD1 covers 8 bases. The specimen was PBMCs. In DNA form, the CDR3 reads TGTGCCAGCAGCCCCGGGACAGGCGTAGAGCAGTTCTTC. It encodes CASSPGTGVEQFF.